This T cell receptor beta chain was sequenced during a study of identical twins. Findings of the study overall: For monozygotic twins, models underestimated out-of-frame TCR alpha sharing.

V was trimmed by 4 bases and J by 7 bases, leaving 9 bases between them. CDR1 is SGHRS, CDR2 YFSETQ, per germline. The CDR3 consists of 13 residues. For this clonotype: Its antigen is not known.

Template switching introduced a universal primer site, and the cDNA bore unique molecular identifiers. Via MiXCR, TCRdb re-called the 5' RACE reads, giving one row per CDR3 protein. The sample yields approximately 1.8 million distinct CDR3 sequences, about 30% seen once. This receptor was obtained from a newborn girl in good health. Sequencing was carried out using cord blood. The gene calls are TRBV5-1 and TRBJ1-6; D is perhaps TRBD1 (5 bases). CDR3 sequence: CASSVRENSPLHF. The CDR3 nucleotides read TGCGCCAGCAGCGTCAGGGAGAATTCACCCCTCCACTTT.